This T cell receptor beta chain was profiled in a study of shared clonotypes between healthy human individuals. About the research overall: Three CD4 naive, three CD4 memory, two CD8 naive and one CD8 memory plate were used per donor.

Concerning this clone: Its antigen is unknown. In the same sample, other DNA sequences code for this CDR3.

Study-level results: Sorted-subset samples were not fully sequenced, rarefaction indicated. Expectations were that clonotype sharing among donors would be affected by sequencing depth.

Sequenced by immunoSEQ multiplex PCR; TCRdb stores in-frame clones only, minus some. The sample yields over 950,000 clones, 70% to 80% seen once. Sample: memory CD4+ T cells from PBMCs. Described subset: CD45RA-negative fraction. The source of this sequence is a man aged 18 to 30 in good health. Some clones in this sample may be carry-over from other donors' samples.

The CDR3, as DNA: TGTGCCAGCAGTTTGAGCGGAGACTATGGCTACACCTTC. Amino acid sequence: CASSLSGDYGYTF. The chain employs TRBV28 and TRBJ1-2, with D uncertain. V lost 3 bases, J lost 3 bases, and 8 bases lay in between. The germline CDR1 and CDR2 sequences are MDHEN and SYDVKM. This CDR3 comprises 13 residues.